This entry lists 3 T cell receptor beta chains sequenced from one sample in a study of neurological immune-mediated disorders (dated by TCRdb to about 2019). Library preparation was by 5' RACE. Sequencing instrument: Illumina HiSeq 2500. In-frame beta chains were kept once TCRdb had trimmed the public reads at Q25 with fastp and called clones with MiXCR. Each entry is one CDR3 protein sequence, shown with its most common DNA and genes. This sample gives over 45,000 distinct CDR3 sequences in total; roughly 24% of them show up just once. The ten largest clonotypes hold approximately 23% of the sample. The sample consisted of PBMCs. Every receptor here comes from a woman in her sixties or seventies in good health.

This clonotype came up many times. The chain recombines TRBV24-1 with TRBJ2-1, with D perhaps TRBD2 (5 bases). Germline assignment: CDR1 KGHDR and CDR2 SFDVKD. Trimming left V 6 bases short and J 4 bases short, with 9 bases between. This CDR3 region has 13 residues. DNA of the CDR3: TGTGCCACCAGTAACCCGGGGTACAATGAGCAGTTCTTC. Residues: CATSNPGYNEQFF.

This clonotype has a count of ten or more. This sequence joins TRBV7-2 and TRBJ1-1; D is unclear. CDR3 length: 13 residues. Deletions cut 3 bases from V and 7 bases from J, with 12 bases between. CDR1 and CDR2 (germline): SGHTA, FQGNSA. In DNA form, the CDR3 reads TGTGCCAGCAGCTTCCGACTCCTGATTGAAGCTTTCTTT. Translation gives CASSFRLLIEAFF.

This clonotype occurred many times. This chain uses TRBV20-1 with TRBJ2-3, with 9 bases identical to TRBD2. There are 15 residues in the CDR3. Germline V gene lookup returns CDR1 DFQATT and CDR2 SNEGSKA (reference sequence). Trimming cost V 3 bases and J 2 bases; bases outside gene matches: 6. The CDR3 protein is CSASRPSGITDTQYF. CDR3 nucleotides: TGCAGTGCTAGTCGGCCTAGCGGGATCACAGATACGCAGTATTTT.